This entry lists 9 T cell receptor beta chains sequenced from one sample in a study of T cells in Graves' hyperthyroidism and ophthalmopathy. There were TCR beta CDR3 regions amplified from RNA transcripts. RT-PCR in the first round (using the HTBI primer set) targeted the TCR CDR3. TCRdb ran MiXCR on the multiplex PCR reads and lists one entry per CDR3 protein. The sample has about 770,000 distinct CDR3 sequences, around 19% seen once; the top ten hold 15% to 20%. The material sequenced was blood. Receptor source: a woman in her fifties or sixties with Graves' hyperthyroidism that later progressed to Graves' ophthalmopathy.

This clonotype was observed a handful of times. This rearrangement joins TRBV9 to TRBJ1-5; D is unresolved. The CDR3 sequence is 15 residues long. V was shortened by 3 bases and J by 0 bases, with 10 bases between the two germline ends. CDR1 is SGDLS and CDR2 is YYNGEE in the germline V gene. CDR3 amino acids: CASSAQADSNQPQHF. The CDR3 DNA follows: TGTGCCAGCAGCGCTCAGGCGGATAGCAATCAGCCCCAGCATTTT.

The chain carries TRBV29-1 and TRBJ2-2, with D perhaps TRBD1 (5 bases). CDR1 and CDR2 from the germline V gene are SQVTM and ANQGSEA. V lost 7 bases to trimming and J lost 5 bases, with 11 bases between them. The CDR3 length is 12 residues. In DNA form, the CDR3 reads TGCAGCGCTAACCCAGGGACCGGGGAGCTGTTTTTT. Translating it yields CSANPGTGELFF.

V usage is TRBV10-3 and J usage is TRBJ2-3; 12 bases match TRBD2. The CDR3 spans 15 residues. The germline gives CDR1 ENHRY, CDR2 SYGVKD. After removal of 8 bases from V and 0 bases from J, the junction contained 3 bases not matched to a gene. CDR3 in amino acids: CAIGLAGTSTDTQYF. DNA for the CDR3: TGTGCCATCGGACTAGCGGGGACTAGCACAGATACGCAGTATTTT.

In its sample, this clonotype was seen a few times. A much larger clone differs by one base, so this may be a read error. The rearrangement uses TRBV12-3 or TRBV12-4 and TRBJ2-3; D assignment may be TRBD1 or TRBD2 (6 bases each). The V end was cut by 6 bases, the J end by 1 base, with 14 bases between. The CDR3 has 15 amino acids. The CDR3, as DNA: TGTGCCAGCAGCCCCCCGGGGGCCGGCACAGATACGCAGTATTTT. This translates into CASSPPGAGTDTQYF.

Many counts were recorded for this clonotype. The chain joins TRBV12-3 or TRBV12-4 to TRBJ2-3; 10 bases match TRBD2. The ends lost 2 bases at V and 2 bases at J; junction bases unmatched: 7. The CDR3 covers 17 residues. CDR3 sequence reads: CASSLNLAGVSTDTQYF. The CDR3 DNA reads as TGTGCCAGCAGTTTAAATCTAGCGGGGGTGTCCACAGATACGCAGTATTTT.

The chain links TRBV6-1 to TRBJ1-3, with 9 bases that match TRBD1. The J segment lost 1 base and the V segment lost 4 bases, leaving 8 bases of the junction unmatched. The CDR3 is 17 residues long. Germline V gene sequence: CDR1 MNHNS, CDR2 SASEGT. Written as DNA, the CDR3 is TGTGCCAGCAGTGTCCCGGGACAGGGAATTTCTGGAAACACCATATATTTT. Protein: CASSVPGQGISGNTIYF.

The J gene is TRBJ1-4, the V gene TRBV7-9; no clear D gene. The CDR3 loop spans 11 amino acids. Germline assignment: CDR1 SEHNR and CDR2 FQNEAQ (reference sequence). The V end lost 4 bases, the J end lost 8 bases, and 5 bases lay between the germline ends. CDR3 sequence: CASSSQEKLFF. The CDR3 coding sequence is TGTGCCAGCAGCTCTCAGGAAAAACTGTTTTTT.

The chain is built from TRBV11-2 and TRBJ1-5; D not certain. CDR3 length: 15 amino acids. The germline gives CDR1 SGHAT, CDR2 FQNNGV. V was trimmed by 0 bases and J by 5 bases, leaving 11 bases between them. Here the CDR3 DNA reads TGTGCCAGCAGCTTAGATTCGGGGTGGGATCAGCCCCAGCATTTT. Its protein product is CASSLDSGWDQPQHF.

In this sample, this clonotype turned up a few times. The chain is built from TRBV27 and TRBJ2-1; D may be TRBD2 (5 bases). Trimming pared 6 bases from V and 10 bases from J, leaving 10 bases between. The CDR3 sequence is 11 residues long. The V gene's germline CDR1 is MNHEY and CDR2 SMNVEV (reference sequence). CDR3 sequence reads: CASSAEEEQFF. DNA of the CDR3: TGTGCCAGCAGCGCGGAGGAGGAGCAGTTCTTC.